This T cell receptor (beta chain) was sequenced in a study of blood T cell repertoires in COVID-19. Whole-study context: PBMCs, B-cell-depleted T cells, or T cells were the source of the cDNA or gDNA that made up the material.

Enrollment of patients from Seattle took place during active infection, with longitudinal follow-up. V gave up 4 bases and J gave up 2 bases, with 27 bases separating them. The CDR3 is 20 amino acids. Germline CDR1 is LNHNV and CDR2 is YYDKDF (reference sequence). Per the original methods: Amplification from reference gene primers served as the basis for estimated nucleated cell counts. Using immunoSEQ multiplex PCR, the repertoire was profiled, and TCRdb retains in-frame clones only, with some absent. V and J calls and clone size are given by that table; D and trimming were obtained from the DNA. There are 400,000 to 450,000 clones in the sample; 89% occur only once, and 1.5% to 1.9% lies in the top ten.

V gene TRBV15 combines with J gene TRBJ1-5; D may be TRBD1 (5 bases). The receptor comes from a woman aged 40 to 50 with COVID-19, enrolled during active disease. Sequencing input: peripheral blood. Written as DNA, the CDR3 is TGTGCCACCAGCAAGTATTCGTCGCGGGGGGGGGATTTAGGCAATCAGCCCCAGCATTTT. Protein product: CATSKYSSRGGDLGNQPQHF.